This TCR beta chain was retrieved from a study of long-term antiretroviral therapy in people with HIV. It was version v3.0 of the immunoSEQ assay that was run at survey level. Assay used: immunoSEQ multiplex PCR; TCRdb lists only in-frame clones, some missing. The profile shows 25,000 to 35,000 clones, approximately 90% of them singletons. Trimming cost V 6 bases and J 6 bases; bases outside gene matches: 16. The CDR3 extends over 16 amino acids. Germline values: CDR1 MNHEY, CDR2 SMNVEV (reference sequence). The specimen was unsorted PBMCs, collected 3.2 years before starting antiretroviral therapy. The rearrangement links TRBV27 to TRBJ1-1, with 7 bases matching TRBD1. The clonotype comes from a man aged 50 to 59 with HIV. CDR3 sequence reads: CASSRLLQGEIAEAFF. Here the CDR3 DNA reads TGTGCCAGCAGCCGCCTTCTCCAGGGGGAAATAGCTGAAGCTTTCTTT.